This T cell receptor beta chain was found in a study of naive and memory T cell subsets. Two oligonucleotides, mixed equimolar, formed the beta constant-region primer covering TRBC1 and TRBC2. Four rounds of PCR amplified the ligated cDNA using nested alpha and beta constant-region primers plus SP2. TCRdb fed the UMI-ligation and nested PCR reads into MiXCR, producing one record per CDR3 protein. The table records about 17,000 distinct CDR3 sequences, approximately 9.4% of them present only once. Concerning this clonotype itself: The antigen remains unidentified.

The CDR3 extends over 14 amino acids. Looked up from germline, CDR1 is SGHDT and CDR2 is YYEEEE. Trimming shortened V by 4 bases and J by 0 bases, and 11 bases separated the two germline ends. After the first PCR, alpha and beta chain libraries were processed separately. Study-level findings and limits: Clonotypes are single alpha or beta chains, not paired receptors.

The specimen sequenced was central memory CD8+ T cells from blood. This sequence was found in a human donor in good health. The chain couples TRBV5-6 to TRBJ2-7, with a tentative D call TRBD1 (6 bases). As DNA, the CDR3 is TGTGCCAGCAGCGTAACAGGGAACTCCTACGAGCAGTACTTC. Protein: CASSVTGNSYEQYF.